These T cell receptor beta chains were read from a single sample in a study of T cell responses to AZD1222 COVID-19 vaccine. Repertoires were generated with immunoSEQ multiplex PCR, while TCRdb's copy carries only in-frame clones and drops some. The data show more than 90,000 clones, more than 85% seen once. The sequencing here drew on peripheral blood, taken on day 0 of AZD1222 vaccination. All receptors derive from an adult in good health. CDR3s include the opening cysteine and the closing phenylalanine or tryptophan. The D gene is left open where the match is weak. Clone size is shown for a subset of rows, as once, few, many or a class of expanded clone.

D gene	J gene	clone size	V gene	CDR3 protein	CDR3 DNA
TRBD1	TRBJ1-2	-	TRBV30	CAWEGPAVTGLSYTF	TGTGCCTGGGAGGGGCCGGCGGTGACAGGGCTCAGCTACACCTTC
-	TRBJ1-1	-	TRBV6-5	CATYRWPDTEAFF	TGTGCCACGTACAGGTGGCCGGACACTGAAGCTTTCTTT
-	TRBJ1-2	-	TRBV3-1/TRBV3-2	CASSHGGSTSGYTF	TGTGCCAGCAGCCATGGGGGCTCGACTAGTGGCTACACCTTC
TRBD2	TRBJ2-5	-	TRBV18	CASSSSGREETQYF	TGTGCCAGCTCGTCAAGCGGGAGGGAAGAGACCCAGTACTTC
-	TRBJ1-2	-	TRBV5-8	CASTEGIYGYTF	TGTGCCAGCACCGAGGGTATCTATGGCTACACCTTC
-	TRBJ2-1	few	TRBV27	CASSDYNEQFF	TGTGCCAGCAGTGACTACAATGAGCAGTTCTTC
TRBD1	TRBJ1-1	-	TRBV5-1	CASSLVGGDRKAFF	TGCGCCAGCAGCTTGGTAGGGGGGGACAGAAAAGCTTTCTTT
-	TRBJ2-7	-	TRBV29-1	CSGGDSSYEQYF	TGCAGCGGGGGAGACAGCTCCTACGAGCAGTACTTC
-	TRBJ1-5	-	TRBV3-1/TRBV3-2	CASSWGHQPQHF	TGTGCCAGCAGCTGGGGTCATCAGCCCCAGCATTTT
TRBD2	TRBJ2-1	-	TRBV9	CASSSGTSGASYNEQFF	TGTGCCAGCAGCTCCGGGACTAGCGGAGCCTCCTACAATGAGCAGTTCTTC
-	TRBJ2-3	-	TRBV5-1	CASSSARDNRADTQYF	TGCGCCAGCAGCTCTGCACGAGACAATAGGGCAGATACGCAGTATTTT
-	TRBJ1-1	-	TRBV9	CASSVVNSEAFF	TGTGCCAGCAGCGTAGTTAACTCTGAAGCTTTCTTT
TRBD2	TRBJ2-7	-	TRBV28	CASSFGGSYEQYF	TGTGCCAGCAGTTTCGGGGGGTCCTACGAGCAGTACTTC
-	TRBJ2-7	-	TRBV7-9	CASTKDTSYEQYF	TGTGCCAGCACCAAGGACACTTCCTACGAGCAGTACTTC
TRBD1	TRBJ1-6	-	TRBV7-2	CASSLQTRGRGSPLHF	TGTGCCAGCAGCCTTCAAACCAGGGGGCGCGGATCACCCCTCCACTTT
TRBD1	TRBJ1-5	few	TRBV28	CASSSDRTGSYSNQPQHF	TGTGCCAGCAGTTCGGACAGGACAGGGAGCTACAGCAATCAGCCCCAGCATTTT
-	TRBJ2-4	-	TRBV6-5	CASSPGFKGQNIQYF	TGTGCCAGCAGCCCCGGTTTTAAGGGACAAAACATTCAGTACTTC
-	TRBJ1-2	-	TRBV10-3	CAISEEAAGRNYGYTF	TGTGCCATCAGCGAGGAAGCCGCCGGACGAAACTATGGCTACACCTTC
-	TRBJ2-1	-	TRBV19	CASSIVRLEGHNEQFF	TGTGCCAGTAGTATAGTCAGACTGGAGGGACACAATGAGCAGTTCTTC
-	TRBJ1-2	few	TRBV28	CASTPSGRPSYTF	TGTGCCAGCACTCCGTCAGGGAGACCGAGCTACACCTTC
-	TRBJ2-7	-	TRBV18	CASSPSFYDRGGKSSYEQYF	TGTGCCAGCTCACCATCCTTCTATGACAGGGGAGGGAAAAGCTCCTACGAGCAGTACTTC
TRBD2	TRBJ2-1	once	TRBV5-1	CASSLGLAGVYNEQFF	TGCGCCAGCAGCTTGGGACTAGCGGGGGTGTACAATGAGCAGTTCTTC
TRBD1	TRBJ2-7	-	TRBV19	CASSVSGTGLTYEQYF	TGTGCCAGTAGTGTTTCCGGGACAGGGTTAACCTACGAGCAGTACTTC
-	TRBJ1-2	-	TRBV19	CASSISTGEGYGYTF	TGTGCCAGTAGTATTAGTACTGGGGAAGGATATGGCTACACCTTC
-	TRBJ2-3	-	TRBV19	CASCRRGGTDTQYF	TGTGCCAGTTGCCGGAGGGGCGGCACAGATACGCAGTATTTT
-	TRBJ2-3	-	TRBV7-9	CASSFASWGKDTQYF	TGTGCCAGCAGCTTCGCTAGCTGGGGGAAAGATACGCAGTATTTT
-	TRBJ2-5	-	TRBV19	CASSGGRRETQYF	TGTGCCAGTAGTGGGGGGCGGAGGGAGACCCAGTACTTC
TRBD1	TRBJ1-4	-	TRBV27	CASSWRRTGGDEKLFF	TGTGCCAGCAGCTGGAGACGGACAGGGGGAGACGAAAAACTGTTTTTT
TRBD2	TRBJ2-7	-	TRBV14	CASSDRTSGSDEQYF	TGTGCCAGCAGCGACCGGACTAGCGGGAGTGACGAGCAGTACTTC
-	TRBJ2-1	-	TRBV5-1	CASSSWFLSGDGRYNEQFF	TGCGCCAGCAGCTCCTGGTTCTTATCGGGGGACGGCCGGTACAATGAGCAGTTCTTC
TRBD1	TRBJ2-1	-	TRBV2	CASLTGSDEQFF	TGTGCCAGTTTGACAGGGAGTGATGAGCAGTTCTTC
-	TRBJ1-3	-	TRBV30	CAWSMGFSGNTIYF	TGTGCCTGGAGTATGGGGTTCTCTGGAAACACCATATATTTT
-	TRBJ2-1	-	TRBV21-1	CASSNRAGVAYNEQFF	TGTGCCAGCAGCAACAGAGCGGGAGTGGCCTACAATGAGCAGTTCTTC
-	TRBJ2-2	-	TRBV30	CAWSVTGTGELFF	TGTGCCTGGAGTGTGACGGGCACCGGGGAGCTGTTTTTT
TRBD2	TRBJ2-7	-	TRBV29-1	CSVEDLGGVEQYF	TGCAGCGTTGAAGATCTTGGGGGGGTCGAGCAGTACTTC
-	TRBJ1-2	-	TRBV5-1	CASSFGGSGYTF	TGCGCCAGCAGCTTTGGAGGGAGTGGCTACACCTTC
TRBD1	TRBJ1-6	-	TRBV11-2	CASTQQGGNSPLHF	TGTGCCAGCACCCAACAGGGGGGTAATTCACCCCTCCACTTT
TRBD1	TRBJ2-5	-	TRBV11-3	CASSQDRARETQYF	TGTGCCAGCAGCCAAGACAGGGCTAGAGAGACCCAGTACTTC
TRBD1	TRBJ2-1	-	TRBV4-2	CASSQDWGQGDNEQFF	TGTGCCAGCAGCCAAGATTGGGGACAGGGGGACAATGAGCAGTTCTTC
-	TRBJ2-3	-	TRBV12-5	CASGLKTQYF	TGTGCTAGTGGTTTGAAGACGCAGTATTTT
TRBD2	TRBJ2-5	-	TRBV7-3	CASSPRLAGSQETQYF	TGTGCCAGCAGCCCGCGACTAGCGGGGTCGCAAGAGACCCAGTACTTC
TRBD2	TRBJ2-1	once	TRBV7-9	CASSPSGEYNEQFF	TGTGCCAGCAGCCCTAGCGGGGAATACAATGAGCAGTTCTTC
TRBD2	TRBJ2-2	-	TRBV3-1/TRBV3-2	CASRARGTGELFF	TGTGCCAGCAGAGCGCGGGGGACCGGGGAGCTGTTTTTT
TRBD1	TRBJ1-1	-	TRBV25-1	CASSIRTGVDAEAFF	TGTGCCAGCAGTATAAGGACAGGGGTTGACGCTGAAGCTTTCTTT
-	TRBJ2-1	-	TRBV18	CASSLGTVYNEQFF	TGTGCCAGCTCACTGGGGACGGTGTACAATGAGCAGTTCTTC
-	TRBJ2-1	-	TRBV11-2	CASSREDNEQFF	TGTGCCAGCAGCCGAGAGGACAATGAGCAGTTCTTC
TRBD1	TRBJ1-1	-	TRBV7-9	CASSFLQGALDTEAFF	TGTGCCAGCAGCTTTCTGCAGGGGGCTCTTGACACTGAAGCTTTCTTT
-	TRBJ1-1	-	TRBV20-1	CSGGRNTEAFF	TGCAGTGGAGGGAGGAACACTGAAGCTTTCTTT
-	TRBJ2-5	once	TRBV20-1	CSASALGFQETQYF	TGCAGTGCTAGTGCCCTGGGGTTTCAAGAGACCCAGTACTTC
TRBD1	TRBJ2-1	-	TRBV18	CASSPGTGGSGNEQFF	TGTGCCAGCTCACCCGGGACAGGGGGATCAGGCAATGAGCAGTTCTTC
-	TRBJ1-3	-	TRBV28	CASFPASSGNTIYF	TGTGCCAGCTTTCCGGCTTCCTCTGGAAACACCATATATTTT